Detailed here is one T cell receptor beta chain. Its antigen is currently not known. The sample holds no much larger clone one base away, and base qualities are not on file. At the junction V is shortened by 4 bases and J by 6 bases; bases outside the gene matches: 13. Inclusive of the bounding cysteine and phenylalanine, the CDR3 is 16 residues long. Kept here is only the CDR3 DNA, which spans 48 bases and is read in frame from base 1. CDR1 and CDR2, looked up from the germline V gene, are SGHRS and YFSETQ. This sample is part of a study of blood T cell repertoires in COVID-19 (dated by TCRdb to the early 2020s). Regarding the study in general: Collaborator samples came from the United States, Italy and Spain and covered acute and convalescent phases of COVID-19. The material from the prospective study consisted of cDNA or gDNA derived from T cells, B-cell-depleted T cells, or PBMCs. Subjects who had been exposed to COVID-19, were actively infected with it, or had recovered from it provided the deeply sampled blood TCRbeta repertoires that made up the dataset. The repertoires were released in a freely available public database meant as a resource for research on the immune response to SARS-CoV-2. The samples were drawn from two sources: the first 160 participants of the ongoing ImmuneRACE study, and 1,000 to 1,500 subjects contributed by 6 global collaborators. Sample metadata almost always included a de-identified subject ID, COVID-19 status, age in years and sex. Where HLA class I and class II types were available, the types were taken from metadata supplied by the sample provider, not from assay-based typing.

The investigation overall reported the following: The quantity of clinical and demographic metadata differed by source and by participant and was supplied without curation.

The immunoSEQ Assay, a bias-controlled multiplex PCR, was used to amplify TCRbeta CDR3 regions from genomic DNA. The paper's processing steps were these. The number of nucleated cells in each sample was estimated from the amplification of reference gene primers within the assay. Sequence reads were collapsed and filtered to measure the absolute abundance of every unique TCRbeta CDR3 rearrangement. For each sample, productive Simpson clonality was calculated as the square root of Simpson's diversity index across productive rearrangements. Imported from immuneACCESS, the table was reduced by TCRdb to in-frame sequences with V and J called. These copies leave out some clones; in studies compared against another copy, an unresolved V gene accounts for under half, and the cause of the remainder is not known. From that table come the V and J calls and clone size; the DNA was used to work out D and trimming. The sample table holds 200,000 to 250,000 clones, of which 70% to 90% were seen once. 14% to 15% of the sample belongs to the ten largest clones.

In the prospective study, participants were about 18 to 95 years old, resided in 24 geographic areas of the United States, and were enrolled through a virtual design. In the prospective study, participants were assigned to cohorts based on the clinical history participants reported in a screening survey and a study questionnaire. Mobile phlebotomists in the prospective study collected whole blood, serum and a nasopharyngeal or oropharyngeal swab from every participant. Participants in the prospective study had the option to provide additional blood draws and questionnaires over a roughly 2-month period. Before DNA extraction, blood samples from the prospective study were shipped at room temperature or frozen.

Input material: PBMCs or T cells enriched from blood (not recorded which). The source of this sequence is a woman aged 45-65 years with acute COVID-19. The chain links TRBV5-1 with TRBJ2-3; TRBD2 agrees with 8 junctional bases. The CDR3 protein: CASSPVWGKREDTQYF. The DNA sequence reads TGCGCCAGCAGCCCGGTCTGGGGCAAGCGGGAGGATACGCAGTATTTT.